This T cell receptor beta chain was identified in a study of blood T cell repertoires in COVID-19. This table comes from immunoSEQ multiplex PCR, and its TCRdb copy is limited to in-frame clones, with some not included. Of about 120,000 clones in the sample, 75% to 90% were seen once. Trimming left V 3 bases short and J 6 bases short, with 11 bases between. Germline V CDR1 and CDR2: MGHDK, SYGVNS. The CDR3 is 13 residues long. The chain links TRBV25-1 to TRBJ1-2; D ambiguous. Material for sequencing was peripheral blood. The source of this sequence is a man between 65 and 80 years old with active or convalescent COVID-19. For the CDR3, the DNA is TGTGCCAGCAGTGAGGCAGGCTCGAATGGCTACACCTTC. This sequence encodes CASSEAGSNGYTF.